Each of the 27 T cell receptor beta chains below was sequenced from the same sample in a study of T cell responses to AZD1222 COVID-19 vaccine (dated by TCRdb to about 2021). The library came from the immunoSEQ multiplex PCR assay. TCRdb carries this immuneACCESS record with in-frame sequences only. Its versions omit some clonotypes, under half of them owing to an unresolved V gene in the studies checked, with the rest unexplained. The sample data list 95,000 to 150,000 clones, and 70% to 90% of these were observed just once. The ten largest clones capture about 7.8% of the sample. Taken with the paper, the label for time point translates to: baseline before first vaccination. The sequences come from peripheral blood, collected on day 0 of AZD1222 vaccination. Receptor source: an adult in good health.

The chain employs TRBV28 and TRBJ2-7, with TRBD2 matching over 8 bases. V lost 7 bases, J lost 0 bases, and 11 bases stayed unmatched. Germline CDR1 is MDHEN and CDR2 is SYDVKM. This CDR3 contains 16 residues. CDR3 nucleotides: TGTGCCAGCACCCACGGCGGCGGGGGGCCCTCCTACGAGCAGTACTTC. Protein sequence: CASTHGGGGPSYEQYF.

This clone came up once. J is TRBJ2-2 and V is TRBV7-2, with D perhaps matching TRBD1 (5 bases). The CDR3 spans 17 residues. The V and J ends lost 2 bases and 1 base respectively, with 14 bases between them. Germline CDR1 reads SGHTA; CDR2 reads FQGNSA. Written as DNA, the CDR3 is TGTGCCAGCAGCTTAATGCCTGGCCAGGGGAACACCGGGGAGCTGTTTTTT. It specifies CASSLMPGQGNTGELFF.

CDR3 in amino acids: CASSLPGMPGNTIYF. The CDR3 nucleotides read TGTGCCAGCAGCTTACCGGGGATGCCCGGAAACACCATATATTTT. This chain uses TRBV5-4 with TRBJ1-3; no clear D gene. Germline V lookup: CDR1 SGHNT, CDR2 YYREEE (reference sequence). V was trimmed by 2 bases and J by 4 bases, leaving 13 bases between them. This CDR3 region has 15 residues.

The CDR3 reads CASSRIGETQYF. In nucleotides, the CDR3 is TGCGCCAGCAGCCGCATTGGAGAGACCCAGTACTTC. This chain joins TRBV4-1 and TRBJ2-5, with D unclear. Germline loops: CDR1 MGHRA, CDR2 YSYEKL. The CDR3 is 12 residues long. Trimming shortened V by 4 bases and J by 4 bases, and 7 bases separated the two germline ends.

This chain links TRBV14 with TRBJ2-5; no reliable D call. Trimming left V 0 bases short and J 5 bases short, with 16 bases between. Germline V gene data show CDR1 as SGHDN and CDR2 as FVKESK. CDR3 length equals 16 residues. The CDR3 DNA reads TGTGCCAGCAGCCAAGAGATTACAATCCAAAGGGAGACCCAGTACTTC. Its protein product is CASSQEITIQRETQYF. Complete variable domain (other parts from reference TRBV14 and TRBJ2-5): EAGVTQFPSHSVIEKGQTVTLRCDPISGHDNLYWYRRVMGKEIKFLLHFVKESKQDESGMPNNRFLAERTGGTYSTLKVQPAELEDSGVYFCASSQEITIQRETQYFGPGTRLLVL.

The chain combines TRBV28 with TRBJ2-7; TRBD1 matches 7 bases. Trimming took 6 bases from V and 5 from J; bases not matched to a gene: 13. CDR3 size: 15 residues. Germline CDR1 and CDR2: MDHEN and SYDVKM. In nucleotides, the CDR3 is TGTGCCAGCAGGCCGCCGGGACAGATCTACCACGAGCAGTACTTC. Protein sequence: CASRPPGQIYHEQYF.

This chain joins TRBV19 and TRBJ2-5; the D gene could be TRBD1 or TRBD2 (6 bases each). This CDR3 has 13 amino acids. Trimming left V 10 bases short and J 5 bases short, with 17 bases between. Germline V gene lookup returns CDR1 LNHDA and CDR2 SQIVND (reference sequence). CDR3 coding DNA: TGTGCCACCGGGGGCGGGCCTCGGGAGACCCAGTACTTC. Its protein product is CATGGGPRETQYF.

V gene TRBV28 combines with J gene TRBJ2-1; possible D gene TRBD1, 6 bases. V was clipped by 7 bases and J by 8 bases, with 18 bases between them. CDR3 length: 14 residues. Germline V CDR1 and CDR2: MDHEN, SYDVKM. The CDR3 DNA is TGTGCCAGCACCCTTCTCTTACAGGGCTATGAGCAGTTCTTC. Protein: CASTLLLQGYEQFF. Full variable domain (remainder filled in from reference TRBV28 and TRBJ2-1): DVKVTQSSRYLVKRTGEKVFLECVQDMDHENMFWYRQDPGLGLRLIYFSYDVKMKEKGDIPEGYSVSREKKERFSLILESASTNQTSMYLCASTLLLQGYEQFFGPGTRLTVL.

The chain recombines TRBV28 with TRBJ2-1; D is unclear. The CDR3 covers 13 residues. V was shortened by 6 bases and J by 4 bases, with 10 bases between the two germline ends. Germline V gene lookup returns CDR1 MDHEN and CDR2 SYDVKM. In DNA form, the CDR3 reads TGTGCCAGCAGATCCGCTCTTTACAATGAGCAGTTCTTC. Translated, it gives CASRSALYNEQFF. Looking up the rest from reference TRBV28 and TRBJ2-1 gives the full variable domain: DVKVTQSSRYLVKRTGEKVFLECVQDMDHENMFWYRQDPGLGLRLIYFSYDVKMKEKGDIPEGYSVSREKKERFSLILESASTNQTSMYLCASRSALYNEQFFGPGTRLTVL.

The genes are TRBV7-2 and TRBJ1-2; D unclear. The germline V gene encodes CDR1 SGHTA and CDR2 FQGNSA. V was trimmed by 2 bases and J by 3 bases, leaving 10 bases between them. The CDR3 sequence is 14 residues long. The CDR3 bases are TGTGCCAGCAGCTTATATGGGTCCTACTATGGCTACACCTTC. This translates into CASSLYGSYYGYTF.

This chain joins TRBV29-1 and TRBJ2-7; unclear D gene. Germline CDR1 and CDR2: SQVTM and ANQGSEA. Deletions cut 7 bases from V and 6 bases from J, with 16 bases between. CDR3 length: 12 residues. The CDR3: CSARSRGLEQYF. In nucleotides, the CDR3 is TGCAGCGCCCGTTCCCGAGGTCTCGAGCAGTACTTC.

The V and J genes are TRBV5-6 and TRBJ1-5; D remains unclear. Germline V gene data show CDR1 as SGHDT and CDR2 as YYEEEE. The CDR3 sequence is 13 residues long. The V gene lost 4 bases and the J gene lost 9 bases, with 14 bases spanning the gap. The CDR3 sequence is CASSLTWVGPQHF. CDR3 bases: TGTGCCAGCAGCCTGACATGGGTAGGGCCCCAGCATTTT.

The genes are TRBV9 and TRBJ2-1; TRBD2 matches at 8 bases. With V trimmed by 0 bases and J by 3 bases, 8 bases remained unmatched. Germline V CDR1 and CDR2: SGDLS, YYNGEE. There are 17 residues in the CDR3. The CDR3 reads CASSVAPLAEFYNEQFF. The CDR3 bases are TGTGCCAGCAGCGTAGCCCCACTAGCGGAGTTCTACAATGAGCAGTTCTTC.

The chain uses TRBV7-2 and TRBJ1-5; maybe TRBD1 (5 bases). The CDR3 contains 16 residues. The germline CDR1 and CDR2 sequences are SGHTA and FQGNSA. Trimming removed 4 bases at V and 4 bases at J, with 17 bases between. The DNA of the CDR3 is TGTGCCAGCAGCTCGAGTCAGGGCCTGGGGAATCAGCCCCAGCATTTT. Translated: CASSSSQGLGNQPQHF.

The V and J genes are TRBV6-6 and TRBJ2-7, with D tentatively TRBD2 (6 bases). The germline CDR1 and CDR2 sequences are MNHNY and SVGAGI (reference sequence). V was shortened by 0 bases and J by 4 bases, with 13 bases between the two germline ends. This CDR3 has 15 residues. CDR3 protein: CASSYSGGLGYEQYF. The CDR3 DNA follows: TGTGCCAGCAGTTACTCTGGGGGGTTGGGATACGAGCAGTACTTC.

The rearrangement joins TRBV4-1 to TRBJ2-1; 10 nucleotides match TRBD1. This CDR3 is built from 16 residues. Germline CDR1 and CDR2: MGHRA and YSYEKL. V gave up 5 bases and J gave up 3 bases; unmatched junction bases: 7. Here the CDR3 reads CASSLTDRGFYNEQFF. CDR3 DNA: TGCGCCAGCAGCTTGACGGACAGGGGGTTCTACAATGAGCAGTTCTTC.

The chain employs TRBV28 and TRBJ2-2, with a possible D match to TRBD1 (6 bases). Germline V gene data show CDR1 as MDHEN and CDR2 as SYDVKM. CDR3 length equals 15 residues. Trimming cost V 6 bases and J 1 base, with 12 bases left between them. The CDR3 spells CASRIDRRNTGELFF. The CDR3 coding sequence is TGTGCCAGCAGGATAGACAGGAGGAACACCGGGGAGCTGTTTTTT.

This chain's CDR3 is CASYRGGGQPQHF. CDR3 nucleotide sequence: TGTGCCAGCTATAGGGGAGGTGGGCAGCCCCAGCATTTT. The gene calls are TRBV28 and TRBJ1-5; the D gene is possibly TRBD1 (5 bases). Germline-derived CDR1 and CDR2 are MDHEN and SYDVKM. The V end was cut by 8 bases, the J end by 7 bases, with 15 bases between. This CDR3 region has 13 residues.

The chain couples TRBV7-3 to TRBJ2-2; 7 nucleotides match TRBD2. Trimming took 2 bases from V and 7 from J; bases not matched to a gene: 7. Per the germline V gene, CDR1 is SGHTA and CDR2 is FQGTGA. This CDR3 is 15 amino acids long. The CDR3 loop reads CASSLAGDLDGELFF. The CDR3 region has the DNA TGTGCCAGCAGCTTAGCGGGAGATTTGGACGGGGAGCTGTTTTTT.

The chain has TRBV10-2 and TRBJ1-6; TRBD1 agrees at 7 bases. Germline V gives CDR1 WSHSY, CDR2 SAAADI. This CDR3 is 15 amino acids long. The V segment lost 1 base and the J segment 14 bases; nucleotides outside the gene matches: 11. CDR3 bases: TGCGCCAGCAGTGAGTTGAAGACAGGGCCGTCGGCCCTCCACTTT. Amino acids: CASSELKTGPSALHF.

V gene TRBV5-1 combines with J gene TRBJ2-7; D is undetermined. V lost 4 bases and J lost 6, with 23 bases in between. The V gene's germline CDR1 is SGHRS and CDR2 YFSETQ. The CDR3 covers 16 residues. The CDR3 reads CASSTQQGPFSREQYF. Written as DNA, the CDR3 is TGCGCCAGCAGCACACAACAAGGACCCTTTTCACGCGAGCAGTACTTC.

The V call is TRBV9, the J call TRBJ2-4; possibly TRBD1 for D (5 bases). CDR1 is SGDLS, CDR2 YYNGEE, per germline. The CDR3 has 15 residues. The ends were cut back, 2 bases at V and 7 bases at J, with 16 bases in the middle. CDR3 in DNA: TGTGCCAGCAGCGTTAGCCCGACAGATCTGAACATTCAGTACTTC. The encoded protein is CASSVSPTDLNIQYF.

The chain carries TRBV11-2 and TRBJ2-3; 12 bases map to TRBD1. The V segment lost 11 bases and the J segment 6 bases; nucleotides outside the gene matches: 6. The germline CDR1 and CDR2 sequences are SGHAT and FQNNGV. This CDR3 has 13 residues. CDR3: CAEGQGAVDTQYF. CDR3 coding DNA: TGTGCCGAGGGACAGGGGGCAGTGGATACGCAGTATTTT.

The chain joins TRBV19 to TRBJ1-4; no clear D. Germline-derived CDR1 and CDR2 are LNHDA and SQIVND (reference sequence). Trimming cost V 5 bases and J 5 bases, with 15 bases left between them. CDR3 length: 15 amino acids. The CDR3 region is CASSPRTVPNEKLFF. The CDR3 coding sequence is TGTGCCAGTAGTCCACGGACCGTGCCCAATGAAAAACTGTTTTTT.

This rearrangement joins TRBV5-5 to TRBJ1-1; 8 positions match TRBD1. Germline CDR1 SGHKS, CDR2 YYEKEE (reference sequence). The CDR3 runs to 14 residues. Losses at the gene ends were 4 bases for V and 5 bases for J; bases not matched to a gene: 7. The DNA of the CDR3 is TGTGCCAGCAGCATCAGGGGGCAGAGGACTGAAGCTTTCTTT. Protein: CASSIRGQRTEAFF.

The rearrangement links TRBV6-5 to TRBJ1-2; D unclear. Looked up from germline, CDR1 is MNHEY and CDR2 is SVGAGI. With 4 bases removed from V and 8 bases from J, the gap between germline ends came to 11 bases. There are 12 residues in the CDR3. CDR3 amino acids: CASSWRGGGYTF. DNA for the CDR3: TGTGCCAGCAGTTGGCGCGGCGGGGGCTACACCTTC.

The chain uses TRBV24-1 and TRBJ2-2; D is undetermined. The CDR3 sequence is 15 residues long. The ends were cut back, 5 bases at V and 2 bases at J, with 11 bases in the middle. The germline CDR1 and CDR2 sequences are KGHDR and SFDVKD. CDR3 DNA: TGTGCCACCAGTGCCCCTTTGGGTAACACCGGGGAGCTGTTTTTT. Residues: CATSAPLGNTGELFF.